Each of the 20 T cell receptor beta chains below was sequenced from the same sample in a study of blood T cells in healthy people across ages. It was with a sample-barcoded 5' primer and a J-beta primer mix that a second PCR of about 7 to 12 cycles was run. One entry per CDR3 protein, called by TCRdb with MiXCR from the 5' RACE reads. Of more than 800,000 distinct CDR3 sequences listed, 45% are singletons. Sequencing used blood. These receptors were obtained from an older woman in good health.

J is TRBJ2-3 and V is TRBV10-3; 8 nucleotides agree with TRBD1. J was trimmed by 1 base and V by 11 bases; bases with no gene match: 5. This CDR3 spans 13 amino acids. The germline CDR1 and CDR2 sequences are ENHRY and SYGVKD. In DNA form, the CDR3 reads TGTGCCGCAGGGGGCGGTGGCACAGATACGCAGTATTTT. Protein sequence: CAAGGGGTDTQYF.

The rearrangement uses TRBV6-1 and TRBJ2-1; TRBD2 aligns across 10 bases. This CDR3 comprises 17 residues. Germline V CDR1 and CDR2: MNHNS, SASEGT. With 6 bases clipped from V and 4 bases from J, the junction kept 12 bases outside the gene matches. CDR3 residues: CASSQRLAGETYNEQFF. The CDR3 nucleotides read TGTGCCAGCAGCCAAAGGCTAGCGGGAGAGACTTACAATGAGCAGTTCTTC.

With respect to this clonotype: Mismatch with germline at one junction end may stem from a read error. This chain links TRBV2 with TRBJ1-4; 8 positions match TRBD1. CDR3 length equals 15 residues. Germline loops: CDR1 SNHLY, CDR2 FYNNEI. The CDR3 loop is CPSSTRDRLSEKLFF. The CDR3, as DNA: TGTCCCAGCAGTACCCGGGACAGGTTGTCCGAAAAACTGTTTTTT. The full variable domain, completed using reference TRBV2 and TRBJ1-4, is EPEVTQTPSHQVTQMGQEVILRCVPISNHLYFYWYRQILGQKVEFLVSFYNNEISEKSEIFDDQFSVERPDGSNFTLKIRSTKLEDSAMYFCPSSTRDRLSEKLFFGSGTQLSVL.

The CDR3 sequence: CASSPPGTSGRMYEQYF. CDR3 in DNA: TGCGCCAGCAGCCCACCCGGGACTAGCGGGAGAATGTACGAGCAGTACTTC. The rearrangement joins TRBV4-1 to TRBJ2-4, with 14 bases aligning to TRBD2. The J call may be in error: the DNA end matches TRBJ2-7 better. The CDR3 covers 17 residues. The germline V gene encodes CDR1 MGHRA and CDR2 YSYEKL.

This clonotype was detected a few times. This sequence joins TRBV27 and TRBJ2-3; 8 bases agree with TRBD1. V lost 6 bases, J lost 3 bases, and 14 bases stayed unmatched. The length of the CDR3 is 17 residues. Germline lookup yields CDR1 MNHEY and CDR2 SMNVEV (reference sequence). In DNA form, the CDR3 reads TGTGCCAGCAGACTCTCCTCCGGGACAGGACGTACAGATACGCAGTATTTT. Residues: CASRLSSGTGRTDTQYF.

This clonotype was seen a few times. The V and J genes are TRBV11-1 and TRBJ2-7, with a tentative D call TRBD2 (6 bases). The V end lost 1 base, the J end lost 0 bases, and 10 bases lay between the germline ends. In germline, CDR1 is SGHAT, CDR2 FQDESV (reference sequence). This CDR3 has 15 residues. This CDR3 is CASSLEFGSSYEQYF. The CDR3 DNA sequence: TGTGCCAGCAGCTTAGAATTCGGGAGCTCCTACGAGCAGTACTTC.

Many counts were recorded for this clonotype. The chain couples TRBV13 to TRBJ1-5; 7 bases map to TRBD1. This CDR3 is 17 amino acids long. Unmatched junction bases numbered 12, after V lost 4 bases and J lost 3 bases. The germline CDR1 and CDR2 sequences are PRHDT and FYEKMQ (reference sequence). The CDR3 DNA is TGTGCCAGCAGCTCCTCGCCGACGACAGGGTCCAATCAGCCCCAGCATTTT. Residues: CASSSSPTTGSNQPQHF.

This clonotype was seen at least ten times. The CDR3 reads CSAQSGPTLTRPYEQYF. CDR3 bases: TGCAGTGCCCAGAGCGGGCCTACCCTCACTCGTCCCTACGAGCAGTACTTC. The chain employs TRBV20-1 and TRBJ2-7, with D maybe TRBD2 (6 bases). Germline lookup yields CDR1 DFQATT and CDR2 SNEGSKA (reference sequence). The V end lost 6 bases, the J end lost 2 bases, and 26 bases lay between the germline ends. The length of the CDR3 is 17 residues.

This sequence joins TRBV18 and TRBJ1-1, with TRBD1 as a possible D gene (5 bases). The CDR3 covers 15 residues. V shed 2 bases and J shed 5 bases, with 15 bases lying between them. CDR1 is KGHSH, CDR2 LQKENI, per germline. The CDR3 DNA reads TGTGCCAGCTCACCAAGAGGCCAGGGAAAGACTGAAGCTTTCTTT. Its translation: CASSPRGQGKTEAFF.

The chain uses TRBV12-3 or TRBV12-4 and TRBJ2-7; 10 nucleotides align to TRBD1. V was clipped by 4 bases and J by 7 bases; unmatched bases: 10. The CDR3 sequence is 15 residues long. CDR3 protein: CASSWTGGLGNEQYF. The CDR3 DNA sequence: TGTGCCAGCAGTTGGACAGGGGGGTTGGGGAATGAGCAGTACTTC.

This clonotype was seen only once. V and J are TRBV29-1 and TRBJ2-7; weak D call: TRBD2 (5 bases). V was cut by 0 bases and J by 3 bases, with 9 bases left in between. The CDR3 totals 13 residues. Per germline, CDR1 SQVTM and CDR2 ANQGSEA. The CDR3 bases are TGCAGCGTTGAAGACAAAGAGGGCTACGAGCAGTACTTC. This encodes CSVEDKEGYEQYF.

The chain employs TRBV29-1 and TRBJ2-7; TRBD1 matches 10 bases. V was clipped by 7 bases and J by 7 bases; unmatched bases: 13. The CDR3 loop spans 14 amino acids. Germline CDR1 SQVTM, CDR2 ANQGSEA. The CDR3 DNA follows: TGCAGCGGATTGGGACAGGGGATTTTAAATGAGCAGTACTTC. Protein sequence: CSGLGQGILNEQYF.

The CDR3 region has the DNA TGTGCCAGCAGGAGGGTAGCGGGACTCGACACCGGGGAGCTGTTTTTT. Protein product: CASRRVAGLDTGELFF. The chain carries TRBV3-1 and TRBJ2-2, with 8 bases matching TRBD2. The V gene's germline CDR1 is LGHDT and CDR2 YNNKEL (reference sequence). The J segment lost 3 bases and the V segment lost 6 bases, leaving 9 bases of the junction unmatched. The CDR3 spans 16 residues.

V and J are TRBV27 and TRBJ1-6, with D possibly matching TRBD1 (5 bases). The CDR3 consists of 14 residues. Germline V gene sequence: CDR1 MNHEY, CDR2 SMNVEV (reference sequence). V was cut by 5 bases and J by 10 bases, with 15 bases left in between. The chain's CDR3 is CASSRGTAQSPLHF. In nucleotides, the CDR3 is TGTGCCAGCAGTAGAGGGACGGCACAATCACCCCTCCACTTT.

Details on this clonotype: A junction boundary mismatches the germline segment, possibly from a read error. This chain links TRBV5-6 with TRBJ2-1; no clear D gene. The CDR3 covers 16 residues. Looked up from germline, CDR1 is SGHDT and CDR2 is YYEEEE. CDR3 in amino acids: CASSDSLGTPYSEQFF. CDR3 sequence (DNA): TGTGCCAGCAGCGATTCTTTAGGAACTCCCTACAGTGAGCAGTTCTTC.

The chain has TRBV19 and TRBJ2-3; 11 bases match TRBD2. The CDR3 has 15 amino acids. Germline loops: CDR1 LNHDA, CDR2 SQIVND (reference sequence). Unmatched junction bases numbered 6, after V lost 7 bases and J lost 3 bases. CDR3 in amino acids: CASNLAGGRTDTQYF. In nucleotides, the CDR3 is TGTGCCAGTAACCTAGCGGGAGGTAGGACAGATACGCAGTATTTT.

The chain recombines TRBV29-1 with TRBJ2-7, with TRBD2 identical over 8 bases. V dropped 6 bases and J dropped 7; count of bases not matched to a gene: 8. The CDR3 has 12 amino acids. Looked up from germline, CDR1 is SQVTM and CDR2 is ANQGSEA. The CDR3 sequence is CSVAGAYNEQYF. The CDR3, as DNA: TGCAGCGTAGCGGGAGCCTACAATGAGCAGTACTTC.

There are a few counts of this clonotype. The chain is built from TRBV15 and TRBJ2-1, with D uncertain. The CDR3 is made up of 15 amino acids. The germline gives CDR1 LNHNV, CDR2 YYDKDF (reference sequence). V was cut by 3 bases and J by 1 base, with 10 bases left in between. The CDR3 bases are TGTGCCACCAGCAGGAGCTCAGTTTCCTACAATGAGCAGTTCTTC. It yields the protein CATSRSSVSYNEQFF. The variable domain in full, completed from reference TRBV15 and TRBJ2-1, reads DAMVIQNPRYQVTQFGKPVTLSCSQTLNHNVMYWYQQKSSQAPKLLFHYYDKDFNNEADTPDNFQSRRPNTSFCFLDIRSPGLGDTAMYLCATSRSSVSYNEQFFGPGTRLTVL.

On this clonotype itself: Because it lacks the conserved phenylalanine or tryptophan at the end, this CDR3 is likely a read error. The CDR3 loop reads CSASLGILEQYS. The CDR3 coding sequence is TGCAGTGCTTCACTAGGCATCCTTGAGCAGTACTCC. The chain couples TRBV20-1 to TRBJ2-7, with a weak D call TRBD2 (5 bases). Trimming removed 5 bases from V and 7 bases from J, with 15 bases in between. This CDR3 comprises 12 residues. The germline V gene has CDR1 DFQATT and CDR2 SNEGSKA (reference sequence).

This clonotype was observed a few times. The chain carries TRBV12-3 or TRBV12-4 and TRBJ2-1; weak D call: TRBD1 (6 bases). The ends were cut back, 7 bases at V and 3 bases at J, with 13 bases in the middle. This CDR3 comprises 14 residues. The CDR3 protein is CASTRGVRYNEQFF. The CDR3 DNA sequence: TGTGCCAGCACCAGGGGAGTCCGCTACAATGAGCAGTTCTTC.